The 20 T cell receptor beta chains reported below all come from one sample, sequenced in a study of blood T cell repertoires in COVID-19. Here immunoSEQ multiplex PCR was the method, and the copy in TCRdb shows in-frame clones only, minus some. The profile shows roughly 160,000 clones, around 84% of them singletons. The specimen sequenced was peripheral blood. Receptors originate from a man between 60 and 70 years old with COVID-19, enrolled during active disease.

This clone was counted a few times. V gene TRBV18 combines with J gene TRBJ1-4, with TRBD1 identical over 7 bases. Germline loops: CDR1 KGHSH, CDR2 LQKENI. Germline trimming cut 6 bases from V and 4 bases from J; bases unmatched to any gene: 8. The CDR3 has 15 residues. CDR3 in DNA: TGTGCCAGCTCCCAAGAGACAGGGCGTAATGAAAAACTGTTTTTT. Protein sequence: CASSQETGRNEKLFF.

The CDR3 is CASSFHRAGDEKLFF. The CDR3 bases are TGTGCCAGCAGTTTCCACAGGGCGGGAGACGAAAAACTGTTTTTT. J is TRBJ1-4 and V is TRBV6-5, with a tentative D call TRBD1 (6 bases). The V and J ends lost 4 bases and 8 bases respectively, with 17 bases between them. Germline V gene lookup returns CDR1 MNHEY and CDR2 SVGAGI. The CDR3 extends over 15 amino acids.

The rearrangement joins TRBV10-3 to TRBJ2-3; TRBD2 agrees at 10 bases. Trimming at V came to 2 bases and at J to 4 bases, leaving 6 bases not matched to a gene. The CDR3 sequence is 16 residues long. The germline V gene has CDR1 ENHRY and CDR2 SYGVKD. This CDR3 is CAISEGSGGGADTQYF. The CDR3 nucleotides are TGTGCCATCAGTGAGGGGAGCGGGGGGGGAGCAGATACGCAGTATTTT.

The sample holds one count of this clone. The gene calls are TRBV18 and TRBJ2-3; 9 bases are shared with TRBD2. This CDR3 contains 15 residues. The germline V gene encodes CDR1 KGHSH and CDR2 LQKENI. The trim removed 3 bases at V and 4 bases at J, leaving 5 bases unmatched. The CDR3 region is CASSPLGLASDTQYF. In DNA form, the CDR3 reads TGTGCCAGCTCACCCCTGGGACTAGCATCAGATACGCAGTATTTT. The full variable domain, rest sourced from reference TRBV18 and TRBJ2-3, is NAGVMQNPRHLVRRRGQEARLRCSPMKGHSHVYWYRQLPEEGLKFMVYLQKENIIDESGMPKERFSAEFPKEGPSILRIQQVVRGDSAAYFCASSPLGLASDTQYFGPGTRLTVL.

The chain combines TRBV6-1 with TRBJ1-3, with a tentative D call TRBD1 (6 bases). Trimming took off 4 bases at V and 2 bases at J, with 15 bases between the two ends. This CDR3 region has 16 residues. Germline assignment: CDR1 MNHNS and CDR2 SASEGT. CDR3 sequence (DNA): TGTGCCAGCAGTGTAGGGACATCCGGCCCTGGAAACACCATATATTTT. The encoded protein is CASSVGTSGPGNTIYF.

The chain employs TRBV18 and TRBJ1-6; a possible D gene is TRBD1 (6 bases). Trimming stripped 3 bases from V and 7 bases from J, with 10 bases between. CDR3 length: 14 residues. CDR1 and CDR2 from the germline V gene are KGHSH and LQKENI. In DNA, the CDR3 is TGTGCCAGCTCACCGATGGGGGCAAATTCACCCCTCCACTTT. Translating gives CASSPMGANSPLHF.

The J gene is TRBJ1-2, the V gene TRBV19; D gene unclear. The V gene lost 3 bases and the J gene lost 2 bases, with 10 bases spanning the gap. The CDR3 has 14 residues. Germline V gives CDR1 LNHDA, CDR2 SQIVND (reference sequence). The CDR3 here is CASSIEHLNYGYTF. CDR3 DNA sequence: TGTGCCAGTAGTATTGAGCACCTCAACTATGGCTACACCTTC.

A single count supports this clone. The chain combines TRBV18 with TRBJ2-6; the D is unclear. This CDR3 region has 17 residues. V was clipped by 3 bases and J by 2 bases, with 14 bases between them. CDR1 is KGHSH and CDR2 is LQKENI in the germline V gene. The CDR3 DNA reads as TGTGCCAGCTCACCGATTAGACTGCCAACTGGGGCCAACGTCCTGACTTTC. It translates to CASSPIRLPTGANVLTF. Full variable domain (remainder filled in from reference TRBV18 and TRBJ2-6): NAGVMQNPRHLVRRRGQEARLRCSPMKGHSHVYWYRQLPEEGLKFMVYLQKENIIDESGMPKERFSAEFPKEGPSILRIQQVVRGDSAAYFCASSPIRLPTGANVLTFGAGSRLTVL.

This chain connects TRBV2 to TRBJ1-2, with 9 nucleotides matching TRBD1. The CDR3 extends over 12 amino acids. V trimming: 9 bases; J trimming: 8 bases; junction bases outside the gene matches: 7. Germline CDR1 reads SNHLY; CDR2 reads FYNNEI. The CDR3 is CARRGTGQGYTF. Here the CDR3 DNA reads TGTGCCAGGCGAGGGACAGGGCAGGGCTACACCTTC. Drawing the rest from reference TRBV2 and TRBJ1-2, the complete variable domain is EPEVTQTPSHQVTQMGQEVILRCVPISNHLYFYWYRQILGQKVEFLVSFYNNEISEKSEIFDDQFSVERPDGSNFTLKIRSTKLEDSAMYFCARRGTGQGYTFGSGTRLTVV.

This clone has a single count. This sample also contains other DNA sequences that code for the same CDR3. The gene calls are TRBV28 and TRBJ1-2; D not resolved. CDR3 length: 11 residues. V dropped 2 bases and J dropped 7 bases, with 5 bases sitting between them. The germline CDR1 and CDR2 sequences are MDHEN and SYDVKM. The CDR3 DNA reads TGTGCCAGCAGTTTACTAAGTGGCTACACCTTC. Translated, it gives CASSLLSGYTF.

This chain joins TRBV3-1 (or the pseudogene TRBV3-2) and TRBJ2-7; 7 bases are a match to TRBD1. After removal of 3 bases from V and 3 bases from J, the junction contained 8 bases not matched to a gene. The CDR3 is 15 residues long. Germline lookup yields CDR1 LGHDT and CDR2 YNNKEL (reference sequence). The CDR3 DNA sequence: TGTGCCAGCAGCCAGACAGGGCAGCCTAACTACGAGCAGTACTTC. This encodes CASSQTGQPNYEQYF.

This chain uses TRBV19 with TRBJ1-2, with D perhaps TRBD1 (6 bases). V was shortened by 5 bases and J by 4 bases, with 20 bases between the two germline ends. This CDR3 region has 16 residues. Germline CDR1 and CDR2: LNHDA and SQIVND (reference sequence). As DNA, the CDR3 is TGTGCCAGTAGTCCCCCAAAAACAGGGAACATCTATGGCTACACCTTC. Translating gives CASSPPKTGNIYGYTF. The full variable domain, its missing parts supplied by reference TRBV19 and TRBJ1-2, is DGGITQSPKYLFRKEGQNVTLSCEQNLNHDAMYWYRQDPGQGLRLIYYSQIVNDFQKGDIAEGYSVSREKKESFPLTVTSAQKNPTAFYLCASSPPKTGNIYGYTFGSGTRLTVV.

The rearrangement joins TRBV4-1 to TRBJ2-4, with TRBD1 as a possible D gene (5 bases). The V end lost 1 base, the J end lost 3 bases, and 7 bases lay between the germline ends. CDR3 length: 14 amino acids. The germline gives CDR1 MGHRA, CDR2 YSYEKL. CDR3 DNA sequence: TGCGCCAGCAGCCAAGTAGGGGTCAAAAACATTCAGTACTTC. It yields the protein CASSQVGVKNIQYF.

The V call is TRBV11-3, the J call TRBJ1-4; possibly TRBD1 for D (5 bases). Trimming pared 6 bases from V and 7 bases from J, leaving 21 bases between. Germline assignment: CDR1 SGHNT and CDR2 YENEEA. This CDR3 comprises 16 residues. CDR3 bases: TGTGCCAGCAGGACAACCGGAGGGGCTAAAGGTGAAAAACTGTTTTTT. As protein: CASRTTGGAKGEKLFF.

This chain links TRBV6-5 with TRBJ1-1; the D gene is possibly TRBD1 (6 bases). Germline V CDR1 and CDR2: MNHEY, SVGAGI. The CDR3 totals 14 residues. Trimming removed 8 bases from V and 5 bases from J, with 18 bases in between. Here the CDR3 DNA reads TGTGCCAGCGAAAAGGGGGGGGCTTTGACTGAAGCTTTCTTT. This translates into CASEKGGALTEAFF.

V and J are TRBV4-2 and TRBJ2-5; 7 nucleotides line up with TRBD1. Germline V gene lookup returns CDR1 LGHNA and CDR2 YNFKEQ. The V and J ends lost 4 bases and 3 bases, in that order; junction bases with no gene match: 8. The CDR3 totals 15 residues. This CDR3 reads CASSPPGTAKETQYF. Here the CDR3 DNA reads TGTGCCAGCAGCCCGCCCGGGACAGCTAAAGAGACCCAGTACTTC.

This chain connects TRBV11-2 to TRBJ2-2, with D possibly matching TRBD1 (5 bases). V was shortened by 2 bases and J by 6 bases, with 13 bases between the two germline ends. Germline V lookup: CDR1 SGHAT, CDR2 FQNNGV. The CDR3 sequence is 15 residues long. CDR3 coding DNA: TGTGCCAGCAGCTTATTACAGGCCACACCCGGGGAGCTGTTTTTT. This translates into CASSLLQATPGELFF.

The V call is TRBV18, the J call TRBJ2-7, with TRBD1 matching over 10 bases. J gave up 3 bases and V 6 bases, and 5 bases lay outside the gene matches. The CDR3 has 14 amino acids. The germline gives CDR1 KGHSH, CDR2 LQKENI. The CDR3 nucleotides read TGTGCCAGCTCGACCGGGACAGGGGTCTACGAGCAGTACTTC. Translated: CASSTGTGVYEQYF.

The gene calls are TRBV5-5 and TRBJ2-1; 10 bases are a match to TRBD1. The CDR3 is 15 residues long. CDR1 and CDR2 from the germline V gene are SGHKS and YYEKEE (reference sequence). V lost 2 bases and J lost 5; bases outside the gene matches: 4. Here the CDR3 reads CASSFGQGVDNEQFF. The CDR3 region has the DNA TGTGCCAGCAGCTTTGGACAGGGGGTGGACAATGAGCAGTTCTTC. The variable domain in full, with the rest retrieved from reference TRBV5-5 and TRBJ2-1, is DAGVTQSPTHLIKTRGQQVTLRCSPISGHKSVSWYQQVLGQGPQFIFQYYEKEERGRGNFPDRFSARQFPNYSSELNVNALLLGDSALYLCASSFGQGVDNEQFFGPGTRLTVL.

The chain carries TRBV19 and TRBJ2-1, with TRBD1 as a possible D gene (6 bases). This CDR3 region has 15 residues. The V and J ends lost 6 bases and 4 bases respectively, with 16 bases between them. The germline V gene encodes CDR1 LNHDA and CDR2 SQIVND (reference sequence). The CDR3 here is CASRVPGASYNEQFF. For the CDR3, the DNA is TGTGCCAGTAGAGTACCAGGGGCATCTTACAATGAGCAGTTCTTC.